A single sample gave rise to the 30 T cell receptor beta chains below, sequenced in a study of CD8+ T cells in alopecia areata (dated by TCRdb to 2017 to 2018). Receptor amplification or capture employed the immunoSEQ multiplex PCR assay. RNA was extracted from all samples and reverse transcribed into cDNA as template for TCR sequencing. The immuneACCESS repertoire file appears here via TCRdb, limited to in-frame rearrangements. These files lack a portion of the clones; in checked studies, under half of the deficit traces to unresolved V genes, and the cause of the others is not known. Counted in this sample were roughly 120,000 clones; roughly 56% of them appeared once. The ten largest account for 3% to 4% of the sample. The time point label, read with the paper, signifies: around 26 weeks on oral tofacitinib. The sample's treatment or condition, from its label and the paper: oral pan-JAK inhibitor, 5-10 mg twice daily.

The starting material was CD4+ T cells sorted from blood, obtained at week 24, from a patient treated with tofacitinib. These receptors all come from a human donor with alopecia areata.

The chain carries TRBV4-1 and TRBJ2-5, with 12 bases lining up with TRBD2. The CDR3 is made up of 16 amino acids. After removal of 4 bases from V and 1 base from J, the junction contained 4 bases not matched to a gene. Germline CDR1 MGHRA, CDR2 YSYEKL. CDR3: CASSRLLAGGQETQYF. The CDR3 region has the DNA TGCGCCAGCAGCCGCCTACTAGCGGGGGGCCAAGAGACCCAGTACTTC.

The genes are TRBV7-2 and TRBJ1-5; D possibly corresponds to TRBD1 (5 bases). V lost 5 bases, J lost 5 bases, and 10 bases lay in between. This CDR3 contains 13 residues. Germline V gives CDR1 SGHTA, CDR2 FQGNSA. The CDR3 is CASSPRGDQPQHF. CDR3 bases: TGTGCCAGCAGCCCAAGAGGGGATCAGCCCCAGCATTTT.

The chain joins TRBV5-1 to TRBJ2-5, with D tentatively TRBD2 (6 bases). V was shortened by 3 bases and J by 2 bases, with 11 bases between the two germline ends. Germline lookup yields CDR1 SGHRS and CDR2 YFSETQ. There are 14 residues in the CDR3. Here the CDR3 DNA reads TGCGCCAGCAGCTCTGACGGGAGACAAGAGACCCAGTACTTC. Translating gives CASSSDGRQETQYF.

The chain recombines TRBV2 with TRBJ2-3, with a tentative D call TRBD2 (5 bases). This CDR3 is 14 amino acids long. With 7 bases removed from V and 0 bases from J, the gap between germline ends came to 11 bases. Germline CDR1 reads SNHLY; CDR2 reads FYNNEI. For the CDR3, the DNA is TGTGCCAGCAATATCCTAGCCAGCACAGATACGCAGTATTTT. Its protein product is CASNILASTDTQYF.

V is TRBV30 and J is TRBJ1-3, with D hard to call. Germline CDR1 reads GTSNPN; CDR2 reads SVGIG (reference sequence). V was shortened by 3 bases and J by 3 bases, with 12 bases between the two germline ends. This CDR3 contains 14 residues. The CDR3 protein is CAWRSGSLGNTIYF. The CDR3 DNA sequence: TGTGCCTGGAGGAGTGGGAGTCTTGGAAACACCATATATTTT.

This clone turned up a few times. The V and J genes are TRBV4-3 and TRBJ1-2; 9 bases map to TRBD1. V was clipped by 0 bases and J by 4 bases; unmatched bases: 9. The CDR3 extends over 17 amino acids. The V gene's germline CDR1 is LGHNA and CDR2 YSLEER. The DNA for the CDR3 is TGCGCCAGCAGCCAAGACCTAGACAGGGGGGATGGCTATGGCTACACCTTC. Translating it yields CASSQDLDRGDGYGYTF.

The gene calls are TRBV7-2 and TRBJ2-3, with D possibly matching TRBD2 (5 bases). The germline gives CDR1 SGHTA, CDR2 FQGNSA. The V end lost 5 bases, the J end lost 3 bases, and 9 bases lay between the germline ends. The CDR3 spans 13 residues. CDR3: CASSPERTDTQYF. CDR3 in DNA: TGTGCCAGCAGCCCCGAGCGGACAGATACGCAGTATTTT.

CDR3 sequence: CSVGNRNEQYF. In nucleotides, the CDR3 is TGCAGCGTTGGAAACAGAAACGAGCAGTACTTC. The chain has TRBV29-1 and TRBJ2-7, with no clear D. CDR1 is SQVTM, CDR2 ANQGSEA, per germline. Trimming left V 4 bases short and J 5 bases short, with 9 bases between. This CDR3 is built from 11 residues.

V gene TRBV1 combines with J gene TRBJ2-5; TRBD2 is the table's D call, not checked against the DNA. TRBV1 is marked as a pseudogene. The CDR3 is made up of 13 amino acids. In DNA, the CDR3 is TGCACCAGCAGCCAAAGGCTAGCCGGGACCCAGTACTTC. Translating gives CTSSQRLAGTQYF.

This clone has more than one count but fewer than ten. The rearrangement uses TRBV5-1 and TRBJ1-4; D uncertain. Germline V CDR1 and CDR2: SGHRS, YFSETQ. The V gene lost 5 bases and the J gene lost 0 bases, with 17 bases spanning the gap. CDR3 length: 17 amino acids. The CDR3 loop is CASRLNGGLATNEKLFF. DNA for the CDR3: TGCGCCAGCAGGTTGAACGGCGGGCTTGCAACTAATGAAAAACTGTTTTTT.

The chain combines TRBV6-5 with TRBJ1-1; D is unclear. The CDR3 runs 13 residues. From germline, CDR1 is MNHEY and CDR2 SVGAGI. Trimming left V 6 bases short and J 1 base short, with 9 bases between. The CDR3 reads CASSQIRNTEAFF. The CDR3 DNA is TGTGCCAGCAGCCAAATCAGGAACACTGAAGCTTTCTTT.

In this sample, this clone turned up a few times. The J gene is TRBJ1-2, the V gene TRBV7-9; the D is unclear. V was clipped by 1 base and J by 7 bases, with 7 bases between them. There are 12 residues in the CDR3. Germline V gene lookup returns CDR1 SEHNR and CDR2 FQNEAQ (reference sequence). Here the CDR3 DNA reads TGTGCCAGCAGCTTAGTCACGGCTGGCTACACCTTC. It translates to CASSLVTAGYTF.

This sequence joins TRBV30 and TRBJ2-3; D may be TRBD1 (6 bases). CDR3 size: 12 residues. Trimming left V 4 bases short and J 5 bases short, with 10 bases between. The germline CDR1 and CDR2 sequences are GTSNPN and SVGIG (reference sequence). This CDR3 reads CAWTGVRDTQYF. In nucleotides, the CDR3 is TGTGCCTGGACAGGGGTCAGAGATACGCAGTATTTT.

This clone was seen a few times. The rearrangement uses TRBV29-1 and TRBJ1-2; weak D call: TRBD1 (6 bases). This CDR3 is built from 13 residues. Per germline, CDR1 SQVTM and CDR2 ANQGSEA. Trimming removed 3 bases from V and 6 bases from J, with 14 bases in between. CDR3 bases: TGCAGCGTTGAGGTCCTGGCAGGGGATGGCTACACCTTC. Encoded protein: CSVEVLAGDGYTF.

V is TRBV30 and J is TRBJ2-1, with D unresolved. Germline assignment: CDR1 GTSNPN and CDR2 SVGIG (reference sequence). The CDR3 contains 12 residues. The V and J ends lost 2 bases and 9 bases respectively, with 11 bases between them. DNA of the CDR3: TGTGCCTGGAGTCCGATGGGCGGTGAGCAGTTCTTC. Amino acid sequence: CAWSPMGGEQFF.

In its sample, this clone was seen once. The V gene is TRBV30, the J gene TRBJ1-2, with D perhaps matching TRBD1 (5 bases). The CDR3 contains 11 residues. V was cut by 6 bases and J by 10 bases, with 15 bases left in between. CDR1 GTSNPN and CDR2 SVGIG come from the germline V gene (reference sequence). The CDR3 is CACWGLSHYTF. Written as DNA, the CDR3 is TGTGCCTGTTGGGGCCTCTCCCACTACACCTTC.

The chain carries TRBV28 and TRBJ1-5; unclear D gene. The CDR3 length is 12 residues. The ends were cut back, 2 bases at V and 6 bases at J, with 5 bases in the middle. Germline V lookup: CDR1 MDHEN, CDR2 SYDVKM. CDR3 loop: CASSLIGQPQHF. The CDR3 coding sequence is TGTGCCAGCAGTTTAATCGGTCAGCCCCAGCATTTT.

The V call is TRBV7-6, the J call TRBJ2-5; TRBD2 matches 7 bases. V trimming: 1 base; J trimming: 5 bases; junction bases outside the gene matches: 10. The CDR3 totals 16 residues. The germline V gene has CDR1 SGHVS and CDR2 FNYEAQ. Here the CDR3 DNA reads TGTGCCAGCAGCTTAGTGGCTAGCGGTGGCCGGGAGACCCAGTACTTC. Its protein product is CASSLVASGGRETQYF.

This clone has more than one count but fewer than ten. The chain joins TRBV30 to TRBJ2-5, with 7 bases aligning to TRBD1. CDR1 is GTSNPN and CDR2 is SVGIG in the germline V gene (reference sequence). The CDR3 runs 13 residues. The V segment lost 5 bases and the J segment 7 bases; nucleotides outside the gene matches: 10. The chain's CDR3 is CAWGQDARGTQYF. The CDR3 DNA reads as TGTGCCTGGGGACAGGACGCCCGCGGGACCCAGTACTTC.

This chain links TRBV7-2 with TRBJ2-7; D possibly corresponds to TRBD2 (6 bases). The CDR3 spans 19 residues. V was clipped by 2 bases and J by 3 bases, with 26 bases between them. Germline values: CDR1 SGHTA, CDR2 FQGNSA. The CDR3 DNA follows: TGTGCCAGCAGCTTAAAGCCCCGGGCCGGCGGCGGGGCGGACTACGAGCAGTACTTC. Translated: CASSLKPRAGGGADYEQYF.

V gene TRBV10-3 combines with J gene TRBJ2-6, with unresolved D. Germline CDR1 is ENHRY and CDR2 is SYGVKD. The length of the CDR3 is 13 residues. With 8 bases removed from V and 2 bases from J, the gap between germline ends came to 7 bases. The CDR3 nucleotides are TGTGCCATCCAGGTCGCTGGGGCCAACGTCCTGACTTTC. It codes for CAIQVAGANVLTF.

CDR3 in DNA: TGCAGCGTTGAGAAGGGAACTGAAGCTTTCTTT. It codes for CSVEKGTEAFF. V usage is TRBV29-1 and J usage is TRBJ1-1; D remains ambiguous. Trimming stripped 3 bases from V and 5 bases from J, with 7 bases between. CDR3 size: 11 residues. Looked up from germline, CDR1 is SQVTM and CDR2 is ANQGSEA.

The CDR3 loop reads CSVGVADIQYF. For the CDR3, the DNA is TGCAGCGTTGGTGTAGCAGACATTCAGTACTTC. This chain connects TRBV29-1 to TRBJ2-4; D remains unclear. The CDR3 runs to 11 residues. The germline V gene encodes CDR1 SQVTM and CDR2 ANQGSEA. The V end lost 4 bases, the J end lost 8 bases, and 9 bases lay between the germline ends.

The chain is built from TRBV5-1 and TRBJ1-4, with D hard to call. CDR1 and CDR2 (germline): SGHRS, YFSETQ. The CDR3 is 16 residues long. The V gene lost 4 bases and the J gene lost 4 bases, with 17 bases spanning the gap. The CDR3 loop reads CASSLGSVRNNEKLFF. The CDR3 DNA reads as TGCGCCAGCAGCCTGGGATCCGTCAGAAATAATGAAAAACTGTTTTTT.

This clone occurred a few times. The chain has TRBV6-5 and TRBJ2-4; no firm D call. V was pared by 4 bases and J by 15 bases, with 19 bases between. The CDR3 consists of 13 residues. Germline V CDR1 and CDR2: MNHEY, SVGAGI. CDR3 nucleotides: TGTGCCAGCAGTTCTGCGTGGGATTTAGGTGTGTACTTC. Translated, it gives CASSSAWDLGVYF.

The chain recombines TRBV6-5 with TRBJ1-5, with D perhaps TRBD1 (5 bases). The CDR3 runs 12 residues. CDR1 is MNHEY, CDR2 SVGAGI, per germline. The V end lost 6 bases, the J end lost 4 bases, and 7 bases lay between the germline ends. CDR3 nucleotide sequence: TGTGCCAGCAGGGGGGGGAATCAGCCCCAGCATTTT. This codes for CASRGGNQPQHF.

The chain joins TRBV5-6 to TRBJ2-1; 10 nucleotides match TRBD2. The trim removed 4 bases at V and 4 bases at J, leaving 17 bases unmatched. This CDR3 contains 19 residues. CDR1 SGHDT and CDR2 YYEEEE come from the germline V gene. The CDR3 spells CASSQGIASGGQLYNEQFF. The CDR3 region has the DNA TGTGCCAGCAGCCAAGGGATCGCTAGCGGGGGACAACTGTACAATGAGCAGTTCTTC.

This clone was recorded once. The CDR3 protein is CASTSPSGTDTQYF. As DNA, the CDR3 is TGCGCCAGCACCTCCCCTAGTGGCACAGATACGCAGTATTTT. The J gene is TRBJ2-3, the V gene TRBV5-1; no clear D. CDR1 and CDR2 from the germline V gene are SGHRS and YFSETQ. The CDR3 runs to 14 residues. V lost 6 bases, J lost 1 base, and 12 bases lay in between.

About this clone itself: This CDR3 is also generated by other DNA sequences in the sample. The chain uses TRBV7-9 and TRBJ1-1; D remains unclear. The V end was cut by 1 base, the J end by 2 bases, with 5 bases between. In germline, CDR1 is SEHNR, CDR2 FQNEAQ (reference sequence). The CDR3 has 13 amino acids. Written as DNA, the CDR3 is TGTGCCAGCAGCTTAGAAGGAAACACTGAAGCTTTCTTT. Amino acid sequence: CASSLEGNTEAFF.

The chain recombines TRBV5-1 with TRBJ1-1; unclear D gene. Between the trimmed V and J ends, which lost 0 bases and 4 bases, there was a span of 16 bases. Germline CDR1 SGHRS, CDR2 YFSETQ. The CDR3 is made up of 16 amino acids. For the CDR3, the DNA is TGCGCCAGCAGCTTGGATCTTGGCACGCTGGGCACTGAAGCTTTCTTT. Translating it yields CASSLDLGTLGTEAFF.